These 28 T cell receptor beta chains were all obtained from the same sample, sequenced in a study of blood T cell repertoires in COVID-19. TCRdb keeps only in-frame clones here, not all; method: immunoSEQ multiplex PCR. The data contain around 79,000 clones, around 89% of them singletons. The specimen was peripheral blood. The receptors come from a human donor in a cohort sampled during active COVID-19.

This chain uses TRBV27 with TRBJ2-1, with 9 bases identical to TRBD2. CDR3 length: 16 residues. The germline V gene has CDR1 MNHEY and CDR2 SMNVEV (reference sequence). The ends lost 5 bases at V and 7 bases at J; junction bases unmatched: 12. The DNA of the CDR3 is TGTGCCAGCAGTCCCGGGGTAGCGGGAGTGGTTAATGAGCAGTTCTTC. Protein sequence: CASSPGVAGVVNEQFF.

This rearrangement joins TRBV19 to TRBJ2-7, with 7 bases matching TRBD2. The trim removed 2 bases at V and 4 bases at J, leaving 8 bases unmatched. The germline V gene encodes CDR1 LNHDA and CDR2 SQIVND (reference sequence). The CDR3 sequence is 15 residues long. CDR3 DNA: TGTGCCAGTAGTATAAAAGCGGGGTGGCGGTACGAGCAGTACTTC. Translating it yields CASSIKAGWRYEQYF.

This rearrangement joins TRBV7-2 to TRBJ2-3; no definite D call. Between the trimmed V and J ends, which lost 3 bases and 4 bases, there was a span of 5 bases. CDR3 length: 12 amino acids. Germline CDR1 reads SGHTA; CDR2 reads FQGNSA. For the CDR3, the DNA is TGTGCCAGCAGCTTGTCGGCAGATACGCAGTATTTT. Amino acids: CASSLSADTQYF.

The chain has TRBV7-8 and TRBJ2-7; TRBD1 aligns across 7 bases. Germline loops: CDR1 SGHVS, CDR2 FQNEAQ. The CDR3 contains 19 residues. V was pared by 0 bases and J by 5 bases, with 19 bases of the junction left unmatched. CDR3 sequence reads: CASSLAHRFRQGDVNEQYF. CDR3 nucleotides: TGTGCCAGCAGCTTAGCCCACCGCTTTAGGCAGGGGGACGTCAACGAGCAGTACTTC.

This chain links TRBV2 with TRBJ2-7, with 16 bases that match TRBD2. Germline CDR1 is SNHLY and CDR2 is FYNNEI. This CDR3 is 16 amino acids long. Losses at the gene ends were 3 bases for V and 9 bases for J; bases not matched to a gene: 8. CDR3 protein: CASSELPGLAGGPQYF. The DNA for the CDR3 is TGTGCCAGCAGTGAGCTACCGGGACTAGCGGGGGGGCCGCAGTACTTC.

The V and J genes are TRBV9 and TRBJ2-7, with 7 bases identical to TRBD2. With V trimmed by 3 bases and J by 4 bases, 13 bases remained unmatched. CDR3 length: 16 amino acids. The germline CDR1 and CDR2 sequences are SGDLS and YYNGEE. In DNA form, the CDR3 reads TGTGCCAGCAGCGCCCTAAGCGGGACCGGGATGTACGAGCAGTACTTC. Amino acids: CASSALSGTGMYEQYF.

This clone was recorded once. V and J are TRBV7-8 and TRBJ2-7; weak D call: TRBD2 (6 bases). Germline V lookup: CDR1 SGHVS, CDR2 FQNEAQ. Trimming stripped 3 bases from V and 5 bases from J, with 14 bases between. The CDR3 contains 14 residues. The CDR3 sequence is CASSLGGGRHEQYF. For the CDR3, the DNA is TGTGCCAGCAGCTTGGGAGGAGGCCGCCACGAGCAGTACTTC.

This chain uses TRBV6-5 with TRBJ1-2; 10 bases match TRBD1. V lost 7 bases, J lost 2 bases, and 4 bases stayed unmatched. The CDR3 contains 14 residues. Germline CDR1 and CDR2: MNHEY and SVGAGI. The CDR3 DNA sequence: TGTGCCAGCATGACAGGGGGCAGAAACTATGGCTACACCTTC. It yields the protein CASMTGGRNYGYTF.

This clone appeared a few times. The genes are TRBV6-2 or TRBV6-3 and TRBJ2-7; a weak D match, TRBD1 (6 bases). This CDR3 is built from 15 residues. From germline, CDR1 is MNHEY and CDR2 SVGEGT. V was pared by 5 bases and J by 5 bases, with 19 bases between. In nucleotides, the CDR3 is TGTGCCAGCAGTACCCTATCCGGGACACCCGACGAGCAGTACTTC. Residues: CASSTLSGTPDEQYF.

V gene TRBV7-9 combines with J gene TRBJ2-7; 8 bases agree with TRBD1. V was pared by 5 bases and J by 3 bases, with 9 bases of the junction left unmatched. This CDR3 region has 15 residues. CDR1 is SEHNR, CDR2 FQNEAQ, per germline (reference sequence). The CDR3 reads CASSHRQGAFYEQYF. CDR3 DNA sequence: TGTGCCAGCAGCCATAGGCAGGGGGCATTCTACGAGCAGTACTTC.

V and J are TRBV5-1 and TRBJ1-1; D uncertain. This CDR3 comprises 16 residues. CDR1 and CDR2 (germline): SGHRS, YFSETQ. Trimming took off 1 base at V and 0 bases at J, with 13 bases between the two ends. The chain's CDR3 is CASSLRLGDLNTEAFF. CDR3 sequence (DNA): TGCGCCAGCAGCTTGCGGTTGGGCGACCTGAACACTGAAGCTTTCTTT.

The V call is TRBV6-2 or TRBV6-3, the J call TRBJ1-2; D not resolved. The CDR3 sequence is 16 residues long. Trimming pared 2 bases from V and 2 bases from J, leaving 15 bases between. The germline V gene encodes CDR1 MNHEY and CDR2 SVGEGT. The CDR3 is CASSYAFAGLNYGYTF. The CDR3 nucleotides are TGTGCCAGCAGTTACGCGTTCGCGGGGTTAAACTATGGCTACACCTTC.

The gene calls are TRBV2 and TRBJ2-1, with TRBD1 matching 11 bases. The CDR3 totals 16 residues. Germline V gene data show CDR1 as SNHLY and CDR2 as FYNNEI. V lost 4 bases, J lost 8 bases, and 10 bases stayed unmatched. The CDR3 DNA reads as TGTGCCAGCAGTGTTACCGGGACAGGGGGTTCCGATGAGCAGTTCTTC. Amino acids: CASSVTGTGGSDEQFF.

The chain employs TRBV6-5 and TRBJ1-6; TRBD1 might be the D (5 bases). Germline CDR1 reads MNHEY; CDR2 reads SVGAGI. V lost 0 bases and J lost 10, with 10 bases in between. The CDR3 covers 14 residues. The CDR3 DNA follows: TGTGCCAGCAGTTACTCTATAGGGGTCTCACCCCTCCACTTT. It yields the protein CASSYSIGVSPLHF.

J is TRBJ1-1 and V is TRBV11-2; the D is unclear. From germline, CDR1 is SGHAT and CDR2 FQNNGV. With 7 bases removed from V and 4 bases from J, the gap between germline ends came to 16 bases. The CDR3 consists of 14 residues. The CDR3 loop is CASNGGRFVTEAFF. Written as DNA, the CDR3 is TGTGCCAGCAATGGTGGCAGGTTCGTCACTGAAGCTTTCTTT.

CDR3 in amino acids: CASSYGTAPFYEQYF. CDR3 sequence (DNA): TGTGCCAGCAGCTACGGGACAGCTCCCTTCTACGAGCAGTACTTC. This rearrangement joins TRBV3-1 (or the pseudogene TRBV3-2) to TRBJ2-7, with TRBD1 matching over 7 bases. The V and J ends lost 5 bases and 3 bases, in that order; junction bases with no gene match: 10. The CDR3 contains 15 residues. Germline values: CDR1 LGHDT, CDR2 YNNKEL (reference sequence).

The chain couples TRBV4-1 to TRBJ2-5; TRBD2 matches 8 bases. With 4 bases clipped from V and 5 bases from J, the junction kept 3 bases outside the gene matches. The CDR3 consists of 13 residues. CDR1 and CDR2 from the germline V gene are MGHRA and YSYEKL. This CDR3 reads CASSRAGEETQYF. The CDR3 nucleotides read TGCGCCAGCAGCCGAGCGGGGGAGGAGACCCAGTACTTC.

This clone is a singleton in its sample. V gene TRBV19 combines with J gene TRBJ1-1; 10 nucleotides line up with TRBD1. Germline V lookup: CDR1 LNHDA, CDR2 SQIVND (reference sequence). This CDR3 is 15 amino acids long. V trimming: 6 bases; J trimming: 0 bases; junction bases outside the gene matches: 4. The CDR3 coding sequence is TGTGCCAGTAGGACCGGGACAGGGGTGAACACTGAAGCTTTCTTT. Protein product: CASRTGTGVNTEAFF.

This chain uses TRBV4-1 with TRBJ2-3; the match to TRBD2 covers 7 bases. The germline gives CDR1 MGHRA, CDR2 YSYEKL. V shed 6 bases and J 2 bases; nucleotides not matched to a gene: 5. The CDR3 covers 14 residues. The CDR3 sequence is CASRRGVYTDTQYF. DNA of the CDR3: TGCGCCAGCAGACGGGGGGTTTACACAGATACGCAGTATTTT.

The V call is TRBV9, the J call TRBJ2-1, with 11 bases identical to TRBD1. This CDR3 has 14 residues. V lost 2 bases and J lost 6; bases outside the gene matches: 1. CDR1 and CDR2 (germline): SGDLS, YYNGEE. The CDR3 coding sequence is TGTGCCAGCAGCGTGGGGACAGGGGGCAATGAGCAGTTCTTC. Its translation is CASSVGTGGNEQFF. Looking up the rest from reference TRBV9 and TRBJ2-1 gives the full variable domain: DSGVTQTPKHLITATGQRVTLRCSPRSGDLSVYWYQQSLDQGLQFLIQYYNGEERAKGNILERFSAQQFPDLHSELNLSSLELGDSALYFCASSVGTGGNEQFFGPGTRLTVL.

The V call is TRBV2, the J call TRBJ2-5; 12 positions match TRBD1. CDR1 and CDR2 from the germline V gene are SNHLY and FYNNEI. CDR3 length: 15 residues. V was clipped by 5 bases and J by 2 bases; unmatched bases: 3. CDR3 in amino acids: CASSRDRGPQETQYF. For the CDR3, the DNA is TGTGCCAGCAGTCGGGACAGGGGGCCACAAGAGACCCAGTACTTC.

The CDR3 DNA reads TGTGCCAGCAGCCCCAGGACTAGCGGTCACAATGAGCAGTTCTTC. Encoded protein: CASSPRTSGHNEQFF. This sequence joins TRBV3-1 (or the pseudogene TRBV3-2) and TRBJ2-1, with 10 bases aligning to TRBD2. Germline V gene data show CDR1 as LGHDT and CDR2 as YNNKEL (reference sequence). The V and J ends lost 4 bases and 5 bases, in that order; junction bases with no gene match: 5. The CDR3 runs to 15 residues.

The chain carries TRBV6-4 and TRBJ1-1; D may be TRBD1 (6 bases). Germline assignment: CDR1 MRHNA and CDR2 SNTAGT. The V gene lost 4 bases and the J gene lost 4 bases, with 10 bases spanning the gap. The CDR3 runs to 13 residues. In DNA form, the CDR3 reads TGTGCCAGCAGTGCAGGGGCGGGCACTGAAGCTTTCTTT. Translation gives CASSAGAGTEAFF.

The chain is built from TRBV7-9 and TRBJ1-3, with 7 bases matching TRBD1. Germline V lookup: CDR1 SEHNR, CDR2 FQNEAQ (reference sequence). J was trimmed by 2 bases and V by 5 bases; bases with no gene match: 6. CDR3 length: 15 amino acids. The CDR3 loop is CASSPHDRAGNTIYF. CDR3 DNA sequence: TGTGCCAGCAGCCCCCACGACAGGGCTGGAAACACCATATATTTT.

The table lists this clone with a few counts. The rearrangement uses TRBV11-2 and TRBJ2-1; TRBD2 aligns across 10 bases. V trimming: 0 bases; J trimming: 9 bases; junction bases outside the gene matches: 11. CDR3 length: 17 amino acids. The germline V gene has CDR1 SGHAT and CDR2 FQNNGV. The CDR3 DNA is TGTGCCAGCAGCTTAGATTCGAGCGGGGGGGATGCTTTTGAGCAGTTCTTC. Its protein product is CASSLDSSGGDAFEQFF.

The chain uses TRBV7-9 and TRBJ2-2; no firm D call. Germline CDR1 SEHNR, CDR2 FQNEAQ (reference sequence). V was pared by 11 bases and J by 4 bases, with 2 bases between. This CDR3 comprises 9 residues. CDR3 sequence reads: CALTGELFF. As DNA, the CDR3 is TGTGCCCTCACCGGGGAGCTGTTTTTT. The variable domain in full, completed from reference TRBV7-9 and TRBJ2-2, reads DTGVSQNPRHKITKRGQNVTFRCDPISEHNRLYWYRQTLGQGPEFLTYFQNEAQLEKSRLLSDRFSAERPKGSFSTLEIQRTEQGDSAMYLCALTGELFFGEGSRLTVL.

This chain connects TRBV28 to TRBJ2-7; 9 bases agree with TRBD1. The CDR3 loop spans 16 amino acids. Germline CDR1 and CDR2: MDHEN and SYDVKM. V lost 7 bases and J lost 6; bases outside the gene matches: 16. As DNA, the CDR3 is TGTGCCAGCACTTCCCCTCCGGGACAGGGTTCGTCCGAGCAGTACTTC. It is translated as CASTSPPGQGSSEQYF.

This clone appeared a single time. The V and J genes are TRBV12-3 or TRBV12-4 and TRBJ2-7; possibly TRBD1 for D (6 bases). The length of the CDR3 is 13 residues. Trimming took 3 bases from V and 4 from J, leaving 10 bases between them. The CDR3 here is CASSLSRGYEQYF. For the CDR3, the DNA is TGTGCCAGCAGTTTGAGCAGGGGATACGAGCAGTACTTC.